Given below is one T cell receptor beta chain in context. Its specificity is unknown. These data originate in a study of chemoradiotherapy in HPV16-positive cancers. TCRdb's copy holds only in-frame clones and misses some; the assay was immunoSEQ multiplex PCR. The repertoire consists of tens of thousands of clones, with over 90% occurring once and the leading ten covering more than 15%. Over chemoradiotherapy, repertoires were sampled more than once. Overall study results and limits: Non-HPV-specific T cells did not expand in tumors during treatment, whereas candidate HPV-specific clones and E7-related motifs did. For HPV16-positive patients, expanding HPV-responsive T cells associated with longer recurrence-free survival.

The germline gives CDR1 SGHAT, CDR2 FQNNGV. V was cut by 5 bases and J by 2 bases, with 10 bases left in between. CDR3 length: 14 residues. The input for sequencing was blood, taken from a patient who underwent chemoradiotherapy. V usage is TRBV11-2 and J usage is TRBJ1-5; D gene ambiguous. This sequence was found in a human donor with HPV-associated anogenital cancer. The CDR3 is CASSQSLGNQPQHF. The CDR3 DNA reads TGTGCCAGCAGCCAGAGTTTGGGCAATCAGCCCCAGCATTTT.